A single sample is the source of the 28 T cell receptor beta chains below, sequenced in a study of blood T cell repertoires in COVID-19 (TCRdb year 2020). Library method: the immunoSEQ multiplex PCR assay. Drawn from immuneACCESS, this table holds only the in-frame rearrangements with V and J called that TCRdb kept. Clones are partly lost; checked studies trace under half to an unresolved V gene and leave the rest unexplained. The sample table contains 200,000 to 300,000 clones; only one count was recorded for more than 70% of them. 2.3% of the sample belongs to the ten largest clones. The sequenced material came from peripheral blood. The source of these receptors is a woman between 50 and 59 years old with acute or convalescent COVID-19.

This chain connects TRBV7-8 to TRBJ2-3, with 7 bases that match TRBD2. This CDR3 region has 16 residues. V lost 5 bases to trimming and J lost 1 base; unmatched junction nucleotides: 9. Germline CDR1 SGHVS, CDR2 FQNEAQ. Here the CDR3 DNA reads TGTGCCAGCAGCACTAGTTTGAGCGGGGGCACAGATACGCAGTATTTT. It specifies CASSTSLSGGTDTQYF.

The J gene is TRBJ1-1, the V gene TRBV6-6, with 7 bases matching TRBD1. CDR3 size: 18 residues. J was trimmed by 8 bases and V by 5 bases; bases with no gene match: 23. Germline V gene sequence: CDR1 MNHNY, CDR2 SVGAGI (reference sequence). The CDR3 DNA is TGTGCCAGCAGTCGAGGGATAACCGGACGGGGACAGTCTGGCGAAGCTTTCTTT. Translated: CASSRGITGRGQSGEAFF.

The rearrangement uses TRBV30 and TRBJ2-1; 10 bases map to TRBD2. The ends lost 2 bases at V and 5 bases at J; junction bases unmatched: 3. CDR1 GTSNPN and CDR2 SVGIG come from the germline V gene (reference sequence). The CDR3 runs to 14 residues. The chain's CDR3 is CAWSWLAGDNEQFF. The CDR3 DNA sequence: TGTGCCTGGAGTTGGCTAGCGGGAGACAATGAGCAGTTCTTC.

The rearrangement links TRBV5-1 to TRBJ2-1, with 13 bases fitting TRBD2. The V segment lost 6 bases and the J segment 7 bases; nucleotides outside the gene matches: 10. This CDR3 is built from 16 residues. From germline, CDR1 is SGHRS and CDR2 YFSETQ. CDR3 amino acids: CASTGTSGIGGNEQFF. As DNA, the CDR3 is TGCGCCAGCACCGGGACTAGCGGGATCGGCGGAAATGAGCAGTTCTTC.

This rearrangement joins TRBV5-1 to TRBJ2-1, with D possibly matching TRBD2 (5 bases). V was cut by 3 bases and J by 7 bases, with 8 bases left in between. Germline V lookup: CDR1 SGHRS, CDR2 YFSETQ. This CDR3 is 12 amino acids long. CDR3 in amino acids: CASSSRGNEQFF. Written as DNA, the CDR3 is TGCGCCAGCAGCTCCCGCGGGAATGAGCAGTTCTTC.

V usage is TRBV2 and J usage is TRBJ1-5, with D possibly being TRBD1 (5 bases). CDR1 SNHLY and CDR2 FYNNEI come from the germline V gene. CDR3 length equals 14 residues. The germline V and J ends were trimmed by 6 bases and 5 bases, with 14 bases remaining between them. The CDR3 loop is CASSQGVVDQPQHF. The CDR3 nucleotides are TGTGCCAGCAGCCAAGGGGTGGTTGATCAGCCCCAGCATTTT.

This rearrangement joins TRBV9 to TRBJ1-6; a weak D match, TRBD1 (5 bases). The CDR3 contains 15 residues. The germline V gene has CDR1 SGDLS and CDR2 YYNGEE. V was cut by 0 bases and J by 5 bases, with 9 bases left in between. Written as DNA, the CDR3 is TGTGCCAGCAGCGTAGTTGGACAAAATAATTCACCCCTCCACTTT. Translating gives CASSVVGQNNSPLHF.

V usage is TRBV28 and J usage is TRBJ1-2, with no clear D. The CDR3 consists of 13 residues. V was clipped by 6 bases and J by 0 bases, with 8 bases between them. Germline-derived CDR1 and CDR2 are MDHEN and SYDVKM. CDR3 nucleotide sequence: TGTGCCAGCAGCCCTAATCCTAACTATGGCTACACCTTC. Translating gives CASSPNPNYGYTF.

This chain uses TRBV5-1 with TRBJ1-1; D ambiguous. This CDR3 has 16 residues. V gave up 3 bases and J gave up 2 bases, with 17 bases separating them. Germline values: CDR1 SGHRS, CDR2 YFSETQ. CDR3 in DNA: TGCGCCAGCAGCTCCAAGTTAGCCGTTACAAACACTGAAGCTTTCTTT. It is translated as CASSSKLAVTNTEAFF.

The CDR3 coding sequence is TGTGCCAGCAGTTACGCTTCTCTAGCCGGAGAGCAGTTCTTC. Protein sequence: CASSYASLAGEQFF. The chain is built from TRBV6-2 or TRBV6-3 and TRBJ2-1; possibly TRBD2 for D (5 bases). This CDR3 contains 14 residues. Germline V gives CDR1 MNHEY, CDR2 SVGEGT. The ends were cut back, 2 bases at V and 10 bases at J, with 15 bases in the middle.

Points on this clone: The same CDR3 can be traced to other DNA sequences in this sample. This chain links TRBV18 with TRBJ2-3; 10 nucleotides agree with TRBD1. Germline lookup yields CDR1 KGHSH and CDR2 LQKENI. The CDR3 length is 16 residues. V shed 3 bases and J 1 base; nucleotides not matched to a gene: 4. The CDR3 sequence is CASSPPGTGGTDTQYF. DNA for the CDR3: TGTGCCAGCTCACCTCCCGGGACAGGGGGCACAGATACGCAGTATTTT. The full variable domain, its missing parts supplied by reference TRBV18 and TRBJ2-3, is NAGVMQNPRHLVRRRGQEARLRCSPMKGHSHVYWYRQLPEEGLKFMVYLQKENIIDESGMPKERFSAEFPKEGPSILRIQQVVRGDSAAYFCASSPPGTGGTDTQYFGPGTRLTVL.

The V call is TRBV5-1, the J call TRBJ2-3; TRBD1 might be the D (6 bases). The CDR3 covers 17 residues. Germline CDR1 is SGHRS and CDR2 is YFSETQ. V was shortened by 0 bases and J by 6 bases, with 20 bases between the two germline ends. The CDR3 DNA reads TGCGCCAGCAGCTTGGGTTCGGGCTCCAGGGGATCCGATACGCAGTATTTT. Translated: CASSLGSGSRGSDTQYF.

The CDR3 loop is CASKEEREAWAGELFF. The DNA of the CDR3 is TGTGCCAGCAAGGAGGAGCGGGAGGCTTGGGCCGGGGAGCTGTTTTTT. V and J are TRBV25-1 and TRBJ2-2; the match to TRBD2 covers 9 bases. The J segment lost 6 bases and the V segment lost 7 bases, leaving 12 bases of the junction unmatched. CDR1 and CDR2 (germline): MGHDK, SYGVNS. The CDR3 extends over 16 amino acids.

CDR3 nucleotide sequence: TGTGCCACCAGTCCCCGGACAGGGACTACCTACGAGCAGTACTTC. Amino acid sequence: CATSPRTGTTYEQYF. This chain connects TRBV24-1 to TRBJ2-7; weak D call: TRBD1 (8 bases). Germline V gene data show CDR1 as KGHDR and CDR2 as SFDVKD. V was cut by 6 bases and J by 2 bases, with 16 bases left in between. This CDR3 spans 15 amino acids.

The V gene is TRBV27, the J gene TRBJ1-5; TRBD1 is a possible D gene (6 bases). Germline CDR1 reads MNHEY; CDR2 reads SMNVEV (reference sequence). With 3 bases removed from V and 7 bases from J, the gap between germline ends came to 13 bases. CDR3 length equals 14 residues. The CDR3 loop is CASSLKGVRQPQHF. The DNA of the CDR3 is TGTGCCAGCAGTTTGAAGGGGGTCCGACAGCCCCAGCATTTT.

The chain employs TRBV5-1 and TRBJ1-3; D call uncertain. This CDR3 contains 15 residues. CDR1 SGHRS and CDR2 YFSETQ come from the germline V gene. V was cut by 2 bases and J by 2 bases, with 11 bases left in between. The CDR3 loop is CASSFAGIAGNTIYF. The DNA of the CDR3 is TGCGCCAGCAGCTTTGCGGGTATCGCTGGAAACACCATATATTTT.

The CDR3 loop reads CASSPYGAYAGNNSPLHF. The DNA for the CDR3 is TGCGCCAGCAGCCCCTACGGGGCCTACGCGGGAAACAATTCACCCCTCCACTTT. The chain has TRBV4-1 and TRBJ1-6; D is possibly TRBD1 (5 bases). The germline CDR1 and CDR2 sequences are MGHRA and YSYEKL. V shed 4 bases and J shed 7 bases, with 23 bases lying between them. The CDR3 spans 18 residues.

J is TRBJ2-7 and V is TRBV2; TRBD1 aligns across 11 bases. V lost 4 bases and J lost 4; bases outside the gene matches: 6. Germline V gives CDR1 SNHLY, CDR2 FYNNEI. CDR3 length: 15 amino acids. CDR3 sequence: CASSAQDRGQYEQYF. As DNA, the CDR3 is TGTGCCAGCAGTGCCCAGGACAGGGGGCAATACGAGCAGTACTTC.

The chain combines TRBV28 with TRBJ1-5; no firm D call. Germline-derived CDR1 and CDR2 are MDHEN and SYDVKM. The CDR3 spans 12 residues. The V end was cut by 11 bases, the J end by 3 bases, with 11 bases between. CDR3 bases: TGTGCCCTTAGCGCTCTCAATCAGCCCCAGCATTTT. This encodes CALSALNQPQHF.

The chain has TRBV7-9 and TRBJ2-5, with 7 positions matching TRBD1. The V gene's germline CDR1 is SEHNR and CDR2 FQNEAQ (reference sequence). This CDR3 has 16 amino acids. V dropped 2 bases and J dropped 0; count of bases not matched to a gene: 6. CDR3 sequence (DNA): TGTGCCAGCAGCTTATCTACAGGGGAAGACCAAGAGACCCAGTACTTC. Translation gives CASSLSTGEDQETQYF. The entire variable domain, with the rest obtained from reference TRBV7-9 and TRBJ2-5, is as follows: DTGVSQNPRHKITKRGQNVTFRCDPISEHNRLYWYRQTLGQGPEFLTYFQNEAQLEKSRLLSDRFSAERPKGSFSTLEIQRTEQGDSAMYLCASSLSTGEDQETQYFGPGTRLLVL.

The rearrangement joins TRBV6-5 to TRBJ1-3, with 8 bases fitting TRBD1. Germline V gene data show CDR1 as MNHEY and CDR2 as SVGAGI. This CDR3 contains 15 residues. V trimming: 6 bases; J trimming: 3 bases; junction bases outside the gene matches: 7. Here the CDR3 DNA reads TGTGCCAGCAGGCCCCAGGGGGCTTTTGGAAACACCATATATTTT. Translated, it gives CASRPQGAFGNTIYF.

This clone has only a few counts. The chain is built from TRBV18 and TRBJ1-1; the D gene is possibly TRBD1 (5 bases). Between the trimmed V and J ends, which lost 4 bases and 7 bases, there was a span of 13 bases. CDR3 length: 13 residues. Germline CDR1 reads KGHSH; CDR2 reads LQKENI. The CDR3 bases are TGTGCCAGCTCACGAACAGGTACAGGTGAAGCTTTCTTT. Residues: CASSRTGTGEAFF.

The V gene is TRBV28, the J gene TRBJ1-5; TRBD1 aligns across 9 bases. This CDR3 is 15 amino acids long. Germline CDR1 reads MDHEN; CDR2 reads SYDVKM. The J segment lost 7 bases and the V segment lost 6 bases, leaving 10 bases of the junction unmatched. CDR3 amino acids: CASSPGTGLGQPQHF. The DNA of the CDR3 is TGTGCCAGCAGCCCCGGGACAGGGTTAGGGCAGCCCCAGCATTTT.

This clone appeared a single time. CDR3 DNA: TGTGCCAGTAGTATAGGAGGACAGGGGAGCAATCAGCCCCAGCATTTT. Protein: CASSIGGQGSNQPQHF. V and J are TRBV19 and TRBJ1-5, with 9 nucleotides matching TRBD1. Germline trimming cut 1 base from V and 1 base from J; bases unmatched to any gene: 2. Germline values: CDR1 LNHDA, CDR2 SQIVND (reference sequence). The CDR3 has 16 amino acids.

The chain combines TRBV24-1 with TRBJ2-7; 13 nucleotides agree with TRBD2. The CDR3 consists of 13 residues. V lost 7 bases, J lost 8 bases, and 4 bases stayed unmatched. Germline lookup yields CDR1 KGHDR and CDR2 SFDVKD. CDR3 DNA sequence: TGTGCCACCAGAGGACTAGCGGGAGAGCAGCAGTACTTC. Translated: CATRGLAGEQQYF.

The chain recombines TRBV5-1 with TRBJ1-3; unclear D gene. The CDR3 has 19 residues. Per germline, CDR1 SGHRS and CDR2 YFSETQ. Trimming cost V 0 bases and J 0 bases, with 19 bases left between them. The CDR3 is CASSLASGFRGSSGNTIYF. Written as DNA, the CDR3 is TGCGCCAGCAGCTTGGCCAGTGGATTTCGAGGGAGCTCTGGAAACACCATATATTTT.

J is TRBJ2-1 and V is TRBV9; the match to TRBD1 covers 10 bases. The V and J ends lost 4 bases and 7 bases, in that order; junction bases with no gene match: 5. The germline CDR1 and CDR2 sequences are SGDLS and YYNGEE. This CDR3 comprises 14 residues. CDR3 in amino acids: CASSNRQGANEQFF. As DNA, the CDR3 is TGTGCCAGCAGCAACAGACAGGGGGCTAATGAGCAGTTCTTC.

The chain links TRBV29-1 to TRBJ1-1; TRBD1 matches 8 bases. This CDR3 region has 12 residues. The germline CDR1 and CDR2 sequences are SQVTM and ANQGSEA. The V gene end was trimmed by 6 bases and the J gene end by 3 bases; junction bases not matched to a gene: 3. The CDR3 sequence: CSVGQGDTEAFF. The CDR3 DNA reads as TGCAGCGTCGGACAGGGTGACACTGAAGCTTTCTTT.